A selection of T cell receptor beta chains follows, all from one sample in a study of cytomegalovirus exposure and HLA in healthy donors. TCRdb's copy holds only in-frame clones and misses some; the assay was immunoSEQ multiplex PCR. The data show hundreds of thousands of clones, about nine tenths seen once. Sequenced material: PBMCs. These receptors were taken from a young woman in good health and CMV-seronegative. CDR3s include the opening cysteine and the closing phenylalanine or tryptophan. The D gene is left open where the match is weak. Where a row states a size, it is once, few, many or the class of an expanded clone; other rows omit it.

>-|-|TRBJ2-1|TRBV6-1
TGTGCCAGCAGTGAAGTGGGGCCACCCTACAATGAGCAGTTCTTC
CASSEVGPPYNEQFF
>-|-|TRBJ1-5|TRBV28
TGTGCCAGCAGTTTCACGGACGATCAGCCCCAGCATTTT
CASSFTDDQPQHF
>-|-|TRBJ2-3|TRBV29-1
TGCAGCGGGGGCCGGCGGACAGATACGCAGTATTTT
CSGGRRTDTQYF
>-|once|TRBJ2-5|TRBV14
TGTGCCAGCAGCCAGACTACTTATTACCAAGAGACCCAGTACTTC
CASSQTTYYQETQYF
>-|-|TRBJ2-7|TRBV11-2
TGTGCCAGCAGCTTAAGTCCGGGTCTGACCCTCTCCTACGAGCAGTACTTC
CASSLSPGLTLSYEQYF
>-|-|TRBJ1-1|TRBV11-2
TGTGCCAGCAGCTTACTCGACACACTGGGCACTGAAGCTTTCTTT
CASSLLDTLGTEAFF
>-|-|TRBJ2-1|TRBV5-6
TGTGCCAGCAGCTTCCGTCAAGCAGAATACAATGAGCAGTTCTTC
CASSFRQAEYNEQFF
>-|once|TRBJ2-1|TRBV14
TGTGCCAGCAGCCCTCGGGGGTGGGATGAGCAGTTCTTC
CASSPRGWDEQFF
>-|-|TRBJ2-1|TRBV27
TGTGCCAGCAGCCCAAGGGGGAGGACTGGCAAAAACAATGAGCAGTTCTTC
CASSPRGRTGKNNEQFF
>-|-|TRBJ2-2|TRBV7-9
TGTGCCAGCAGCCCCCCGTGGGCGAACACCGGGGAGCTGTTTTTT
CASSPPWANTGELFF
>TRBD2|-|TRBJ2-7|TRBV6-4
TGTGCCAGCAGTAATCCGACTAGCGGGGGAGGAGGCTACGAGCAGTACTTC
CASSNPTSGGGGYEQYF
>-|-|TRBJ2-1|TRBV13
TGTGCCAGCAGCTTAGTAGCGGACTACTACAATGAGCAGTTCTTC
CASSLVADYYNEQFF
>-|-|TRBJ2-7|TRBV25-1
TGTGCCAGCAGTGTAGACTCACGGAGGGGCGAGCAGTACTTC
CASSVDSRRGEQYF
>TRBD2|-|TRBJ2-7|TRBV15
TGTGCCACCAGCAATCCCTCGCGGGGGGGTTCCTACGAGCAGTACTTC
CATSNPSRGGSYEQYF
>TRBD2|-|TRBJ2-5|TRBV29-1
TGCAGCGTTGAAGATCGGGCGGGGACTACCCCCCAAGAGACCCAGTACTTC
CSVEDRAGTTPQETQYF
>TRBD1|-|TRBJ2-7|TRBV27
TGTGCCAGCAGTGGGGACAGGGGCCCTGATTACGAGCAGTACTTC
CASSGDRGPDYEQYF
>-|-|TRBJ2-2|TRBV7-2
TGTGCCAGCAGCTTAGTACCGTACACCGGGGAGCTGTTTTTT
CASSLVPYTGELFF
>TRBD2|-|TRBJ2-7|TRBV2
TGTGCCAGCAGTGCTGCGGGACTAGCGGAATACGAGCAGTACTTC
CASSAAGLAEYEQYF
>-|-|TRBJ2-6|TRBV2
TGTGCCCACGGAGCATCTGGGGCCAACGTCCTGACTTTC
CAHGASGANVLTF
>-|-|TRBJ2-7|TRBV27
TGTGCCAGCAGTGTAGGACAGTCCTACGAGCAGTACTTC
CASSVGQSYEQYF